The TCR beta chain described here comes from a study of response to subunit inactivated influenza vaccine. This clonotype was counted a few times. TCRdb processed the RT-PCR reads anew with MiXCR; each CDR3 protein has one entry. The sample lists roughly 620,000 distinct CDR3 sequences, 11% occurring once. These data also formed part of another study, on T cells expressing NK-cell markers. That paper adds: Production of TCR beta cDNA relied on 5'RACE template switching with UMIs. Sorted T-cell subsets CD3+CD56+NKG2C+, CD3+CD56+NKG2C- and CD3+CD56-NKG2C+ were TCR beta-sequenced. For several experiments, T cell sorting was restricted to the alpha-beta TCR population by means of an anti-gamma-delta TCR antibody. In roughly six donors, dominant NKG2C+ clonotypes were roughly 1.0-7.0% of CD8+ T cells. Also leading the CD3+CD56-NKG2C+ fraction in a handful of donors were these clonotypes.

The material sequenced was PBMCs from blood, taken on the day of vaccination. This TCR derives from a man aged 50-60 years who received an inactivated influenza vaccine.

DNA of the CDR3: TGCGCCAGCAGGGGTAGCGGGAGTCACAACATTCAGTACTTC. Protein sequence: CASRGSGSHNIQYF. This sequence joins TRBV5-1 and TRBJ2-4; TRBD2 agrees at 9 bases. CDR1 and CDR2 from the germline V gene are SGHRS and YFSETQ. The V gene end was trimmed by 5 bases and the J gene end by 7 bases; junction bases not matched to a gene: 7. The CDR3 is 14 amino acids.